A single sample is the source of the 20 T cell receptor beta chains below, sequenced in a study of blood T cell repertoires in COVID-19. Here immunoSEQ multiplex PCR was the method, and the copy in TCRdb shows in-frame clones only, minus some. Of about 250,000 clones in the sample, about nine tenths were seen once. The sample consisted of PBMCs or T cells enriched from blood (not recorded which). Every receptor here comes from a man aged 35 to 55 who had recovered from COVID-19.

The chain is built from TRBV28 and TRBJ2-1, with D uncertain. Per the germline V gene, CDR1 is MDHEN and CDR2 is SYDVKM. The germline V and J ends were trimmed by 3 bases and 0 bases, with 6 bases remaining between them. The CDR3 length is 14 residues. As DNA, the CDR3 is TGTGCCAGCAGTTTGCACTCCTCCTACAATGAGCAGTTCTTC. This codes for CASSLHSSYNEQFF. The whole variable domain, filled in from reference TRBV28 and TRBJ2-1, reads DVKVTQSSRYLVKRTGEKVFLECVQDMDHENMFWYRQDPGLGLRLIYFSYDVKMKEKGDIPEGYSVSREKKERFSLILESASTNQTSMYLCASSLHSSYNEQFFGPGTRLTVL.

The J gene is TRBJ2-4, the V gene TRBV2; 8 nucleotides match TRBD1. This CDR3 is built from 11 residues. V shed 9 bases, J shed 6 bases, and the junction held 1 base outside the gene matches. Germline V gene data show CDR1 as SNHLY and CDR2 as FYNNEI. CDR3 protein: CASGQGNIQYF. The CDR3 DNA is TGTGCCAGTGGACAGGGAAACATTCAGTACTTC.

The V and J genes are TRBV30 and TRBJ1-1, with 8 nucleotides matching TRBD1. After removal of 2 bases from V and 2 bases from J, the junction contained 10 bases not matched to a gene. The CDR3 is made up of 16 amino acids. The germline gives CDR1 GTSNPN, CDR2 SVGIG (reference sequence). In nucleotides, the CDR3 is TGTGCCTGGAGTAAATCCCGGGACAGGTCAAACACTGAAGCTTTCTTT. Residues: CAWSKSRDRSNTEAFF.

The rearrangement links TRBV5-1 to TRBJ2-1, with 8 bases aligning to TRBD1. CDR1 is SGHRS, CDR2 YFSETQ, per germline. The CDR3 loop spans 13 amino acids. After removal of 3 bases from V and 5 bases from J, the junction contained 1 base not matched to a gene. The CDR3 sequence: CASSWDRNNEQFF. The CDR3 DNA follows: TGCGCCAGCAGCTGGGACAGGAACAATGAGCAGTTCTTC.

The chain carries TRBV18 and TRBJ2-2; D remains ambiguous. Trimming took 2 bases from V and 2 from J, leaving 9 bases between them. The germline gives CDR1 KGHSH, CDR2 LQKENI. This CDR3 is 15 amino acids long. The CDR3 loop is CASSPGPINTGELFF. DNA for the CDR3: TGTGCCAGCTCACCAGGCCCCATCAACACCGGGGAGCTGTTTTTT.

The sample holds a few counts of this clone. This rearrangement joins TRBV19 to TRBJ1-4, with TRBD1 matching 7 bases. Germline trimming cut 4 bases from V and 3 bases from J; bases unmatched to any gene: 5. The CDR3 is 15 amino acids. The germline V gene has CDR1 LNHDA and CDR2 SQIVND (reference sequence). The CDR3 protein is CASSTNRGANEKLFF. CDR3 sequence (DNA): TGTGCCAGTAGTACAAACAGGGGTGCTAATGAAAAACTGTTTTTT. The complete variable domain, with remaining parts taken from reference TRBV19 and TRBJ1-4, reads DGGITQSPKYLFRKEGQNVTLSCEQNLNHDAMYWYRQDPGQGLRLIYYSQIVNDFQKGDIAEGYSVSREKKESFPLTVTSAQKNPTAFYLCASSTNRGANEKLFFGSGTQLSVL.

The genes are TRBV7-9 and TRBJ1-3, with 8 bases matching TRBD1. Germline CDR1 is SEHNR and CDR2 is FQNEAQ (reference sequence). V lost 5 bases and J lost 4; bases outside the gene matches: 13. The CDR3 is made up of 17 amino acids. Here the CDR3 DNA reads TGTGCCAGCAGCCCTTCCCAGGACAGGGAATCAGGAAACACCATATATTTT. It is translated as CASSPSQDRESGNTIYF.

Details on this clone: Other nucleotide sequences in the sample specify the same CDR3. V and J are TRBV2 and TRBJ1-1; D is unclear. This CDR3 comprises 13 residues. Germline CDR1 and CDR2: SNHLY and FYNNEI. The germline V and J ends were trimmed by 6 bases and 2 bases, with 10 bases remaining between them. The CDR3 reads CASRDSENTEAFF. CDR3 sequence (DNA): TGTGCCAGCAGGGACTCTGAAAACACTGAAGCTTTCTTT.

This clone was picked up one time. The rearrangement uses TRBV4-3 and TRBJ2-7, with TRBD2 matching over 10 bases. The V segment lost 2 bases and the J segment 5 bases; nucleotides outside the gene matches: 6. CDR1 and CDR2 from the germline V gene are LGHNA and YSLEER. The CDR3 spans 15 residues. The CDR3 DNA follows: TGCGCCAGCAGCCAATCACTAGCGGGGCTCAACGAGCAGTACTTC. Translated: CASSQSLAGLNEQYF.

V usage is TRBV5-1 and J usage is TRBJ1-6; D is ambiguous. The CDR3 extends over 15 amino acids. The ends were cut back, 1 base at V and 5 bases at J, with 10 bases in the middle. Germline-derived CDR1 and CDR2 are SGHRS and YFSETQ. The CDR3 DNA reads as TGCGCCAGCAGCTTGAGACAACCTGATAATTCACCCCTCCACTTT. This codes for CASSLRQPDNSPLHF.

The count of this clone is one. The chain carries TRBV6-5 and TRBJ1-1; D unresolved. Germline V gives CDR1 MNHEY, CDR2 SVGAGI. This CDR3 region has 15 residues. V gave up 6 bases and J gave up 0 bases, with 14 bases separating them. The CDR3 reads CASSRPSVLNTEAFF. DNA of the CDR3: TGTGCCAGCAGCCGCCCCTCGGTTCTGAACACTGAAGCTTTCTTT.

The chain joins TRBV19 to TRBJ2-3, with D possibly TRBD2 on 6 matching bases. The V end was cut by 5 bases, the J end by 0 bases, with 15 bases between. There are 16 residues in the CDR3. CDR1 is LNHDA and CDR2 is SQIVND in the germline V gene (reference sequence). The CDR3 reads CASSWGWGTSTDTQYF. DNA for the CDR3: TGTGCCAGTAGTTGGGGGTGGGGGACTAGCACAGATACGCAGTATTTT.

The V and J genes are TRBV2 and TRBJ2-2; no clear D. CDR1 is SNHLY, CDR2 FYNNEI, per germline. This CDR3 spans 14 amino acids. Trimming shortened V by 6 bases and J by 0 bases, and 8 bases separated the two germline ends. CDR3 sequence: CASRGGPNTGELFF. The CDR3 DNA reads TGTGCCAGCAGAGGCGGTCCGAACACCGGGGAGCTGTTTTTT.

The chain joins TRBV27 to TRBJ2-1, with 9 positions matching TRBD2. CDR1 MNHEY and CDR2 SMNVEV come from the germline V gene (reference sequence). The CDR3 contains 17 residues. The V segment lost 7 bases and the J segment 7 bases; nucleotides outside the gene matches: 17. DNA of the CDR3: TGTGCCAGCACCTCCCTCAGGCGCGGGAGGGCCGCGAATGAGCAGTTCTTC. Residues: CASTSLRRGRAANEQFF.

For the CDR3, the DNA is TGTGCCAGCAGCTTGGGGTCCCTCAGCTCCTACAATGAGCAGTTCTTC. Protein product: CASSLGSLSSYNEQFF. V usage is TRBV5-4 and J usage is TRBJ2-1; no reliable D call. The germline V gene encodes CDR1 SGHNT and CDR2 YYREEE (reference sequence). This CDR3 has 16 residues. Trimming stripped 0 bases from V and 0 bases from J, with 10 bases between.

The rearrangement uses TRBV4-1 and TRBJ1-4; 8 bases align to TRBD1. J lost 8 bases, V lost 1 base, and 9 bases had no gene match. The CDR3 has 16 amino acids. Germline values: CDR1 MGHRA, CDR2 YSYEKL. CDR3 loop: CASSQVDRGRDEKLFF. For the CDR3, the DNA is TGCGCCAGCAGCCAAGTAGACAGGGGTCGAGACGAAAAACTGTTTTTT.

J is TRBJ2-7 and V is TRBV11-2, with 12 bases aligning to TRBD2. The J segment lost 4 bases and the V segment lost 6 bases, leaving 13 bases of the junction unmatched. This CDR3 has 17 amino acids. The germline CDR1 and CDR2 sequences are SGHAT and FQNNGV. Here the CDR3 reads CASSRRLAGGSTYEQYF. CDR3 DNA sequence: TGTGCCAGCAGTCGTAGGCTAGCGGGAGGGTCAACTTACGAGCAGTACTTC.

The V gene is TRBV9, the J gene TRBJ2-1; no definite D call. The CDR3 runs to 14 residues. Germline-derived CDR1 and CDR2 are SGDLS and YYNGEE. Trimming took off 0 bases at V and 2 bases at J, with 6 bases between the two ends. CDR3: CASSVGSPYNEQFF. CDR3 nucleotides: TGTGCCAGCAGCGTAGGAAGCCCCTACAATGAGCAGTTCTTC.

This sequence joins TRBV5-1 and TRBJ2-1; 9 bases match TRBD2. The CDR3 runs to 19 residues. The germline V gene has CDR1 SGHRS and CDR2 YFSETQ. Losses at the gene ends were 4 bases for V and 0 bases for J; bases not matched to a gene: 14. The CDR3 sequence: CASSMGPTFSGSSYNEQFF. The CDR3 DNA follows: TGCGCCAGCAGCATGGGACCGACTTTTAGCGGGAGCTCCTACAATGAGCAGTTCTTC.

In its sample, this clone was seen once. The rearrangement links TRBV18 to TRBJ1-5; D not certain. The CDR3 extends over 16 amino acids. V lost 3 bases and J 9 bases, leaving 21 bases between the germline ends. CDR1 is KGHSH, CDR2 LQKENI, per germline. This CDR3 reads CASSPMRSPTEGPQHF. CDR3 in DNA: TGTGCCAGCTCACCGATGCGGAGTCCGACGGAGGGGCCCCAGCATTTT.